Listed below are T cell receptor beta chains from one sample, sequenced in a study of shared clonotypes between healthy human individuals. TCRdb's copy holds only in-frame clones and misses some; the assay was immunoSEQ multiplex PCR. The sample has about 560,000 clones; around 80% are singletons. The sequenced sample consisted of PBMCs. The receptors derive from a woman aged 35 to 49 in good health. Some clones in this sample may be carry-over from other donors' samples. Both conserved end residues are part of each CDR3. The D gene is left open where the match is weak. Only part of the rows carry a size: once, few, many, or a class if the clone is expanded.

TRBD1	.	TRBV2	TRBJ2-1	TGTGCCAGCAGAGACAGGGCGGAGCAGTTCTTC	CASRDRAEQFF
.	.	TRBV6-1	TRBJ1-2	TGTGCCAGCAGTGAAGAGGGGTTTCTCGGAGGCCCTGTTTATGGCTACACCTTC	CASSEEGFLGGPVYGYTF
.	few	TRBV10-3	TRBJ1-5	TGTGCCATCAGTGAGTATGAGGGAGATCAGCCCCAGCATTTT	CAISEYEGDQPQHF
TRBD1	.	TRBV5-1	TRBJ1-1	TGCGCCAGCAGCCAAGGGGACAGGAACACTGAAGCTTTCTTT	CASSQGDRNTEAFF
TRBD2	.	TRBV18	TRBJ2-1	TGTGCCAGCTCACCACCGGCGGGAGGAACGGGGAGTAATGAGCAGTTCTTC	CASSPPAGGTGSNEQFF
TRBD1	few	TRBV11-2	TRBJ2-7	TGTGCCAGCAGCTATCCCGGGACAGGGGCCTACGAGCAGTACTTC	CASSYPGTGAYEQYF
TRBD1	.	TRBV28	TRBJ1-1	TGTGCCAGCAGAGAGGGACAGGCTAACACTGAAGCTTTCTTT	CASREGQANTEAFF
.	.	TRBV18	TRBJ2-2	TGTGCCAGCTCACCAAGGAGCGATCAGAACACCGGGGAGCTGTTTTTT	CASSPRSDQNTGELFF
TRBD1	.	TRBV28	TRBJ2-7	TGTGCCAGCACCCCGACAGGGGATTCCTACGAGCAGTACTTC	CASTPTGDSYEQYF
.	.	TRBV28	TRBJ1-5	TGTGCCAGCAGTTTAATTTCGGCGGATCAGCCCCAGCATTTT	CASSLISADQPQHF
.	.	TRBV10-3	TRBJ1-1	TGTGCCGCCTCAGGAGAGTGGACTGAAGCTTTCTTT	CAASGEWTEAFF
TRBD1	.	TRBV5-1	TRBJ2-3	TGCGCCAGCAGTAGTACATCAGGGGGCGCAGATACGCAGTATTTT	CASSSTSGGADTQYF
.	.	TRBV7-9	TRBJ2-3	TGTGCCAGCACCAAGACTAGCACAGATACGCAGTATTTT	CASTKTSTDTQYF
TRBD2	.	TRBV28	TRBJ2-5	TGTGCCAGCACCCCTAGCGGGAGTTTTGGGACCCAGTACTTC	CASTPSGSFGTQYF
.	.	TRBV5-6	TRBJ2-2	TGTGCCAGCAGCTTGATGAGAATTGGATCCGGGGAGCTGTTTTTT	CASSLMRIGSGELFF